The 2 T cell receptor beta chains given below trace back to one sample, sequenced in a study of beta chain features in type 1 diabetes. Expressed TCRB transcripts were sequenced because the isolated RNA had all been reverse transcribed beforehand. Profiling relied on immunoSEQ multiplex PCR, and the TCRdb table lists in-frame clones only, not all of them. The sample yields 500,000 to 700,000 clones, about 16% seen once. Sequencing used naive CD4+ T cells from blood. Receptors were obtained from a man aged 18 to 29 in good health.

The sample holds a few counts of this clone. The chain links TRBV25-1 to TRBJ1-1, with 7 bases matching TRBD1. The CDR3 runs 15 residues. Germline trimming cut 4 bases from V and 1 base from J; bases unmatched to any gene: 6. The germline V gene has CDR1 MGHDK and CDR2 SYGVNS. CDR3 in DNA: TGTGCCAGCAGTGCCGCGGACAGGACGAACACTGAAGCTTTCTTT. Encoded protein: CASSAADRTNTEAFF.

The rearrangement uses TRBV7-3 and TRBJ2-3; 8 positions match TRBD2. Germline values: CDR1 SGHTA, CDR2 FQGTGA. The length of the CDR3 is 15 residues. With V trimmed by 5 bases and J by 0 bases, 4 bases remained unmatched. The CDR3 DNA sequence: TGTGCCAGCAGCATTAGCGGGGCGAGCACAGATACGCAGTATTTT. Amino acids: CASSISGASTDTQYF.